This T cell receptor beta chain was obtained from a study of blood T cell repertoires in COVID-19. Study context: PBMCs, B-cell-depleted T cells, or T cells provided the cDNA or gDNA that made up the material.

The repertoire was sequenced with immunoSEQ multiplex PCR; TCRdb's copy has only in-frame clones and lacks some. This table holds 78,000 or so clones, over 75% found once. This clone was seen once. Sequenced: peripheral blood. This TCR came from a human donor in a cohort sampled during active COVID-19.

CDR3 amino acids: CASSPLISQPQHF. DNA for the CDR3: TGTGCCAGCAGTCCCTTAATTAGTCAGCCCCAGCATTTT. This chain joins TRBV12-3 or TRBV12-4 and TRBJ1-5; D is unclear. With 5 bases removed from V and 6 bases from J, the gap between germline ends came to 11 bases. The CDR3 totals 13 residues.